The present T cell receptor (beta chain) was sequenced within a study of PD-1 blockade in classical Hodgkin lymphoma. Study-level points and caveats: Why repertoires differed is undefined; disease activity or prior therapy possibly contributed. Reported baseline diversity: healthy donors highest, relapsed/refractory patients lowest.

With respect to this clone: Its specificity is unknown.

Each of the patients experienced relapse following autologous stem cell transplantation, and their brentuximab vedotin exposure differed. Germline values: CDR1 SGHRS, CDR2 YFSETQ. Trimming removed 6 bases at V and 1 base at J, with 16 bases between. The CDR3 consists of 15 residues. Sequencing used immunoSEQ multiplex PCR; TCRdb keeps in-frame clones, though not all of them. The data contain more than 55,000 clones, more than 70% of them singletons. This clonotype was sampled from a human donor with classical Hodgkin lymphoma. J is TRBJ1-1 and V is TRBV5-1; D unresolved. Sample: peripheral blood mononuclear cells (PBMCs), taken before the second cycle of nivolumab. CDR3 sequence reads: CASTQGDTTNTEAFF. For the CDR3, the DNA is TGCGCCAGCACACAAGGCGACACAACGAACACTGAAGCTTTCTTT.